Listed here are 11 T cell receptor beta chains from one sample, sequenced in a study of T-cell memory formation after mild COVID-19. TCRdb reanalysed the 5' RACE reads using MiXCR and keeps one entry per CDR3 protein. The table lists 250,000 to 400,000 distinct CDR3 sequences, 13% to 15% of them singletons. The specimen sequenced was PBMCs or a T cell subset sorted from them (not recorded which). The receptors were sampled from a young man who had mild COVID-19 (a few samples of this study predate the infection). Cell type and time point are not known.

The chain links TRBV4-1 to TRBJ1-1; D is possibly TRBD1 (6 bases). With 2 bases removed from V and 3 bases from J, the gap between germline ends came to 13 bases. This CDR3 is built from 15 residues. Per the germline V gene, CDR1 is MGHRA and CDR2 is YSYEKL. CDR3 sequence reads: CASSQRDRMDTEAFF. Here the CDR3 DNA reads TGCGCCAGCAGCCAACGCGACAGGATGGACACTGAAGCTTTCTTT.

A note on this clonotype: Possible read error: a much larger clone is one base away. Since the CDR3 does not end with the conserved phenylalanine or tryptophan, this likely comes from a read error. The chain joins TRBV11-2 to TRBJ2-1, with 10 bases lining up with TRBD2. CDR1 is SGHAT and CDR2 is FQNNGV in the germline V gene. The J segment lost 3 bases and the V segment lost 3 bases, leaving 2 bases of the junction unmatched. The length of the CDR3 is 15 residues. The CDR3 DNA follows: TGTGCCAGCAGCTTCGGACTAGCGGACTACAATGAGCAGTTCTCC. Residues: CASSFGLADYNEQFS.

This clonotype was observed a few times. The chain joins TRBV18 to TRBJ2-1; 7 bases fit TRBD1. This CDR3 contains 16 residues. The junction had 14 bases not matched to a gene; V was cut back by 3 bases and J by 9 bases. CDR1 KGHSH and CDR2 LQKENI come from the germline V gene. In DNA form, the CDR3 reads TGTGCCAGCTCACCCGACCAGTTGACAGGGTACGGTGAGCAGTTCTTC. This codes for CASSPDQLTGYGEQFF.

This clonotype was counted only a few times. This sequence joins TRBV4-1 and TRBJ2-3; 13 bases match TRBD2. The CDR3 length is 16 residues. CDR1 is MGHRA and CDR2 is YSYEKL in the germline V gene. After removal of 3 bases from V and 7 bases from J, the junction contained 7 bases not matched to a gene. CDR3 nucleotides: TGCGCCAGCAGCCAGGCGACTAGCGGGGGGTTAAATACGCAGTATTTT. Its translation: CASSQATSGGLNTQYF.

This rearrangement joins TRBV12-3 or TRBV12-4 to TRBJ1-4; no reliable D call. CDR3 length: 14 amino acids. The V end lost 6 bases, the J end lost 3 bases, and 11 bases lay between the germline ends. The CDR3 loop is CASSFMGANEKLFF. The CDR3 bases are TGTGCCAGCAGCTTTATGGGTGCTAATGAAAAACTGTTTTTT.

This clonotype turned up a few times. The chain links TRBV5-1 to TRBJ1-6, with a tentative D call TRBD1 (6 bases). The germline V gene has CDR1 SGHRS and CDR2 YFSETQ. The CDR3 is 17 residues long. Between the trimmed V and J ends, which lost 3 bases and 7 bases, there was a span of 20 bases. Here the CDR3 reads CASSWTPSTGKNSPLHF. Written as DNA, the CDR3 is TGCGCCAGCAGCTGGACCCCCTCGACAGGAAAAAATTCACCCCTCCACTTT. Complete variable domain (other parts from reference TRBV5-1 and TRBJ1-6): KAGVTQTPRYLIKTRGQQVTLSCSPISGHRSVSWYQQTPGQGLQFLFEYFSETQRNKGNFPGRFSGRQFSNSRSEMNVSTLELGDSALYLCASSWTPSTGKNSPLHFGNGTRLTVT.

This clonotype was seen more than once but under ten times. The CDR3 DNA reads TGCGCCAGCAGCCCGAAGGAAGCGGGGGGAAGGGATACGCAGTATTTT. Encoded protein: CASSPKEAGGRDTQYF. The chain couples TRBV4-1 to TRBJ2-3; 9 positions agree with TRBD2. The J segment lost 6 bases and the V segment lost 4 bases, leaving 11 bases of the junction unmatched. The V gene's germline CDR1 is MGHRA and CDR2 YSYEKL. The CDR3 has 16 amino acids.

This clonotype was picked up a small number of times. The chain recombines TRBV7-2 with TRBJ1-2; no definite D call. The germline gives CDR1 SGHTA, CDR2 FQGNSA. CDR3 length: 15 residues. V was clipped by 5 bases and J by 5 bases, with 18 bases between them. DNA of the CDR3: TGTGCCAGCAGCGACGCCCAAGGCCCCGGGTATGGCTACACCTTC. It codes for CASSDAQGPGYGYTF.

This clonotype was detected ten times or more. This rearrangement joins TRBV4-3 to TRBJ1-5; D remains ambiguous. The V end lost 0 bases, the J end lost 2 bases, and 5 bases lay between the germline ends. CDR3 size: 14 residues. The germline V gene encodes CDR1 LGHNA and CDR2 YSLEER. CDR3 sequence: CASSQDPGNQPQHF. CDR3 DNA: TGCGCCAGCAGCCAAGATCCCGGCAATCAGCCCCAGCATTTT.

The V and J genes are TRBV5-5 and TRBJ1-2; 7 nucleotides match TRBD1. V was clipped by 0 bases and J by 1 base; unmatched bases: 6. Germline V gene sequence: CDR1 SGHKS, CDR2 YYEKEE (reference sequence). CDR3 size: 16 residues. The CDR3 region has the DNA TGTGCCAGCAGCTTGGCGGGAGGGACAGTTAACTATGGCTACACCTTC. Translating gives CASSLAGGTVNYGYTF.

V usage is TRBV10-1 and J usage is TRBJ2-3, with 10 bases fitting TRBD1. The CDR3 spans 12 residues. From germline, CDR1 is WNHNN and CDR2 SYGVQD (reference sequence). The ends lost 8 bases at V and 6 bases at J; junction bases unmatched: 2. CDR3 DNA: TGCGCCAGCGGGACAGGGGAGGATACGCAGTATTTT. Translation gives CASGTGEDTQYF.